Following are 13 T cell receptor beta chains from one sample sequenced in a study of blood T cell repertoires in COVID-19 (dated by TCRdb to 2018 to 2020). The library was made by the immunoSEQ multiplex PCR assay. The immuneACCESS repertoire file appears here via TCRdb, limited to in-frame rearrangements. These files lack a portion of the clones; in checked studies, under half of the deficit traces to unresolved V genes, and the cause of the others is not known. A total of 35,000 to 45,000 clones appear in this sample, approximately 85% of them only once. The ten largest clonotypes hold roughly 21% of the sample. The sequencing input was peripheral blood. The receptors stem from a man aged 65-85 years with acute or convalescent COVID-19.

CDR3 protein: CASSLQGGYEQYF. CDR3 DNA: TGTGCCAGCAGTTTGCAGGGTGGCTACGAGCAGTACTTC. This rearrangement joins TRBV28 to TRBJ2-7; a weak D match, TRBD1 (5 bases). The CDR3 runs 13 residues. Germline CDR1 and CDR2: MDHEN and SYDVKM. The germline V and J ends were trimmed by 3 bases and 3 bases, with 9 bases remaining between them.

This clone has a single count. J is TRBJ2-1 and V is TRBV9, with 9 positions matching TRBD1. The CDR3 length is 16 residues. Germline V gene sequence: CDR1 SGDLS, CDR2 YYNGEE. The V gene end was trimmed by 0 bases and the J gene end by 1 base; junction bases not matched to a gene: 2. The CDR3 bases are TGTGCCAGCAGCGTAGGAGGACAGGGGTCCTACAATGAGCAGTTCTTC. Translation gives CASSVGGQGSYNEQFF.

This clone was picked up a small number of times. The chain combines TRBV6-1 with TRBJ1-1; D uncertain. Trimming took off 2 bases at V and 5 bases at J, with 12 bases between the two ends. The germline gives CDR1 MNHNS, CDR2 SASEGT. This CDR3 has 14 residues. The CDR3 loop is CASSERVGGTEAFF. In DNA, the CDR3 is TGTGCCAGCAGTGAAAGAGTGGGCGGGACTGAAGCTTTCTTT.

V usage is TRBV9 and J usage is TRBJ1-5; D remains unclear. V lost 0 bases and J 6 bases, leaving 10 bases between the germline ends. The germline V gene encodes CDR1 SGDLS and CDR2 YYNGEE. This CDR3 has 14 residues. The CDR3, as DNA: TGTGCCAGCAGCGTAGGGGTGGAGGGTCAGCCCCAGCATTTT. Translated, it gives CASSVGVEGQPQHF. The whole variable domain, remainder taken from reference TRBV9 and TRBJ1-5, is DSGVTQTPKHLITATGQRVTLRCSPRSGDLSVYWYQQSLDQGLQFLIQYYNGEERAKGNILERFSAQQFPDLHSELNLSSLELGDSALYFCASSVGVEGQPQHFGDGTRLSIL.

The gene calls are TRBV7-6 and TRBJ2-3; 11 bases are a match to TRBD2. CDR3 size: 17 residues. With 4 bases clipped from V and 4 bases from J, the junction kept 10 bases outside the gene matches. Germline CDR1 reads SGHVS; CDR2 reads FNYEAQ. The CDR3 loop reads CASSYGFSGRGADTQYF. The CDR3 coding sequence is TGTGCCAGCAGCTATGGTTTTAGCGGGAGGGGGGCAGATACGCAGTATTTT.

The gene calls are TRBV2 and TRBJ2-1, with D perhaps matching TRBD1 (5 bases). This CDR3 has 15 residues. Germline-derived CDR1 and CDR2 are SNHLY and FYNNEI. V was cut by 5 bases and J by 0 bases, with 11 bases left in between. Written as DNA, the CDR3 is TGTGCCAGCAGTCCTGACAGAAGCTCCTACAATGAGCAGTTCTTC. It yields the protein CASSPDRSSYNEQFF.

This chain joins TRBV27 and TRBJ1-4; 9 bases match TRBD1. Looked up from germline, CDR1 is MNHEY and CDR2 is SMNVEV (reference sequence). CDR3 length: 16 amino acids. V lost 2 bases and J lost 6; bases outside the gene matches: 7. The CDR3 reads CASSLGTGRRDEKLFF. The DNA of the CDR3 is TGTGCCAGCAGTTTAGGGACAGGGAGGCGGGATGAAAAACTGTTTTTT.

The genes are TRBV4-3 and TRBJ2-7; D not resolved. CDR1 is LGHNA and CDR2 is YSLEER in the germline V gene. With 1 base removed from V and 0 bases from J, the gap between germline ends came to 10 bases. This CDR3 region has 15 residues. The CDR3 sequence is CASSQGHPASYEQYF. CDR3 nucleotides: TGCGCCAGCAGCCAAGGACACCCAGCCTCCTACGAGCAGTACTTC.

This clone came up a few times. The rearrangement joins TRBV6-1 to TRBJ1-5; maybe TRBD1 (5 bases). This CDR3 comprises 18 residues. CDR1 and CDR2 (germline): MNHNS, SASEGT. The V and J ends lost 1 base and 1 base respectively, with 17 bases between them. CDR3 amino acids: CASSEDPDTLVSNQPQHF. CDR3 sequence (DNA): TGTGCCAGCAGTGAAGATCCGGACACTCTTGTAAGCAATCAGCCCCAGCATTTT.

The chain uses TRBV27 and TRBJ1-5; 9 bases line up with TRBD1. This CDR3 comprises 14 residues. Germline values: CDR1 MNHEY, CDR2 SMNVEV (reference sequence). J was trimmed by 6 bases and V by 5 bases; bases with no gene match: 5. The CDR3: CASSQGQGLQPQHF. CDR3 coding DNA: TGTGCCAGCAGTCAGGGACAGGGCCTTCAGCCCCAGCATTTT.

The chain links TRBV4-1 to TRBJ2-1, with TRBD1 matching over 7 bases. The CDR3 is 14 residues long. Trimming at V came to 4 bases and at J to 6 bases, leaving 6 bases not matched to a gene. Germline values: CDR1 MGHRA, CDR2 YSYEKL. CDR3 loop: CASSPSTGFNEQFF. DNA for the CDR3: TGCGCCAGCAGCCCTTCGACAGGGTTCAATGAGCAGTTCTTC.

This clone was found a few times. The chain carries TRBV28 and TRBJ2-5; TRBD2 matches at 10 bases. The CDR3 runs 14 residues. The germline CDR1 and CDR2 sequences are MDHEN and SYDVKM. Germline trimming cut 4 bases from V and 5 bases from J; bases unmatched to any gene: 4. The CDR3 here is CASSSSGRGETQYF. As DNA, the CDR3 is TGTGCCAGCAGTTCCAGCGGGAGGGGGGAGACCCAGTACTTC.

The chain recombines TRBV28 with TRBJ2-6; 9 positions match TRBD1. The ends lost 2 bases at V and 4 bases at J; junction bases unmatched: 6. This CDR3 comprises 17 residues. Germline-derived CDR1 and CDR2 are MDHEN and SYDVKM. CDR3 residues: CASSLGGTGTGANVLTF. DNA for the CDR3: TGTGCCAGCAGTTTAGGTGGGACAGGGACCGGGGCCAACGTCCTGACTTTC.